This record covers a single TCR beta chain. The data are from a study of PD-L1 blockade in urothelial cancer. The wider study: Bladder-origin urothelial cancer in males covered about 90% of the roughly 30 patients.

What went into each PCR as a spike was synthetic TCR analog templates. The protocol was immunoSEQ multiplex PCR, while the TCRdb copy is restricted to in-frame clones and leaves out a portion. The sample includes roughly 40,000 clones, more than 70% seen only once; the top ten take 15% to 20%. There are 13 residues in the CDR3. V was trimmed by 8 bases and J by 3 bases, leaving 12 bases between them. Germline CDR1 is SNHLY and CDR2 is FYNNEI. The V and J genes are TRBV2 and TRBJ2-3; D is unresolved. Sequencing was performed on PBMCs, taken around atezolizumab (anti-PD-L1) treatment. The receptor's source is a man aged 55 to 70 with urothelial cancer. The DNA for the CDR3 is TGTGCCAGCGGTACTCCCCCAACAGATACGCAGTATTTT. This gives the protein CASGTPPTDTQYF.